Each of the 25 T cell receptor beta chains below was sequenced from the same sample in a study of blood T cell repertoires in COVID-19. The data were produced by immunoSEQ multiplex PCR, yet TCRdb's version contains in-frame clones alone and is incomplete. This sample carries roughly 200,000 clones, over 80% of them seen once, and the ten largest clones take roughly 8%. The sample was peripheral blood. These receptors were obtained from a woman aged 55-69 years with COVID-19, enrolled during active disease.

V gene TRBV28 combines with J gene TRBJ2-7; the D is unclear. Trimming pared 2 bases from V and 0 bases from J, leaving 5 bases between. The germline V gene has CDR1 MDHEN and CDR2 SYDVKM. This CDR3 is built from 13 residues. Here the CDR3 DNA reads TGTGCCAGCAGTTTAGAGAGCTCCTACGAGCAGTACTTC. Protein sequence: CASSLESSYEQYF. The variable domain in full, with the rest retrieved from reference TRBV28 and TRBJ2-7, is DVKVTQSSRYLVKRTGEKVFLECVQDMDHENMFWYRQDPGLGLRLIYFSYDVKMKEKGDIPEGYSVSREKKERFSLILESASTNQTSMYLCASSLESSYEQYFGPGTRLTVT.

In this sample, this clone turned up once. This sequence joins TRBV9 and TRBJ2-2; D uncertain. V shed 0 bases and J shed 11 bases, with 11 bases lying between them. Germline-derived CDR1 and CDR2 are SGDLS and YYNGEE. The CDR3 totals 13 residues. DNA of the CDR3: TGTGCCAGCAGCGTAGGAACAGTTGGAGAGCTGTTTTTT. Protein product: CASSVGTVGELFF.

The gene calls are TRBV27 and TRBJ2-1, with 8 bases matching TRBD2. The CDR3 consists of 16 residues. The ends lost 3 bases at V and 4 bases at J; junction bases unmatched: 8. Germline lookup yields CDR1 MNHEY and CDR2 SMNVEV (reference sequence). The CDR3 region has the DNA TGTGCCAGCAGTTTTCTCCCGGGACTAGTGTACAATGAGCAGTTCTTC. It translates to CASSFLPGLVYNEQFF.

This clone was recorded once. V gene TRBV7-2 combines with J gene TRBJ2-3; D possibly corresponds to TRBD2 (6 bases). CDR1 and CDR2 from the germline V gene are SGHTA and FQGNSA. The CDR3 totals 15 residues. The ends were cut back, 0 bases at V and 3 bases at J, with 10 bases in the middle. CDR3 sequence reads: CASSLASGETDTQYF. CDR3 sequence (DNA): TGTGCCAGCAGCTTAGCGTCGGGGGAGACAGATACGCAGTATTTT.

The rearrangement uses TRBV14 and TRBJ2-7, with D tentatively TRBD1 (5 bases). The CDR3 spans 15 residues. Trimming took 0 bases from V and 0 from J, leaving 9 bases between them. The germline CDR1 and CDR2 sequences are SGHDN and FVKESK. Here the CDR3 reads CASSQDRTPSYEQYF. For the CDR3, the DNA is TGTGCCAGCAGCCAAGATAGGACACCCTCCTACGAGCAGTACTTC. The entire variable domain, with the rest obtained from reference TRBV14 and TRBJ2-7, is as follows: EAGVTQFPSHSVIEKGQTVTLRCDPISGHDNLYWYRRVMGKEIKFLLHFVKESKQDESGMPNNRFLAERTGGTYSTLKVQPAELEDSGVYFCASSQDRTPSYEQYFGPGTRLTVT.

The CDR3 region has the DNA TGTGCCAGCAGCTTAGGGGGGGGAGGAAACACCATATATTTT. Its translation is CASSLGGGGNTIYF. V and J are TRBV7-8 and TRBJ1-3, with D possibly being TRBD1 (5 bases). CDR3 length equals 14 residues. The germline V and J ends were trimmed by 1 base and 4 bases, with 8 bases remaining between them. CDR1 and CDR2 from the germline V gene are SGHVS and FQNEAQ. Using reference TRBV7-8 and TRBJ1-3 for the parts outside the CDR3, the full variable domain is GAGVSQSPRYKVAKRGQDVALRCDPISGHVSLFWYQQALGQGPEFLTYFQNEAQLDKSGLPSDRFFAERPEGSVSTLKIQRTQQEDSAVYLCASSLGGGGNTIYFGEGSWLTVV.

The CDR3 nucleotides are TGTGCCAGCAGCCAAGAATCCAGGGCCGAGCAGTACTTC. Translating gives CASSQESRAEQYF. The chain uses TRBV14 and TRBJ2-7; D perhaps matches TRBD1 (5 bases). CDR1 SGHDN and CDR2 FVKESK come from the germline V gene. CDR3 length: 13 residues. V was trimmed by 0 bases and J by 6 bases, leaving 9 bases between them.

The CDR3 sequence is CASSLAKGDYNEQFF. CDR3 in DNA: TGTGCCAGCAGCTTAGCAAAGGGAGACTACAATGAGCAGTTCTTC. The chain is built from TRBV7-2 and TRBJ2-1, with TRBD2 as a possible D gene (5 bases). The CDR3 is 15 residues long. V was clipped by 0 bases and J by 3 bases, with 9 bases between them. Per germline, CDR1 SGHTA and CDR2 FQGNSA. The full variable domain, in which reference TRBV7-2 and TRBJ2-1 provide the parts outside the CDR3, is GAGVSQSPSNKVTEKGKDVELRCDPISGHTALYWYRQSLGQGLEFLIYFQGNSAPDKSGLPSDRFSAERTGGSVSTLTIQRTQQEDSAVYLCASSLAKGDYNEQFFGPGTRLTVL.

This chain links TRBV18 with TRBJ1-4; D is unclear. Germline V gene sequence: CDR1 KGHSH, CDR2 LQKENI. The length of the CDR3 is 11 residues. V dropped 6 bases and J dropped 5 bases, with 4 bases sitting between them. CDR3 region: CASSSNEKLFF. CDR3 nucleotide sequence: TGTGCCAGCTCTTCAAATGAAAAACTGTTTTTT.

The chain employs TRBV3-1 (or the pseudogene TRBV3-2) and TRBJ2-7; 14 nucleotides agree with TRBD2. CDR1 LGHDT and CDR2 YNNKEL come from the germline V gene (reference sequence). The CDR3 is 18 residues long. Trimming removed 0 bases from V and 7 bases from J; junction bases left unmatched: 11. The DNA for the CDR3 is TGTGCCAGCAGCCAAGAAGGGGGACTAGCGGGAGACCTCTGGGAGCAGTACTTC. Its protein is CASSQEGGLAGDLWEQYF.

This sequence joins TRBV19 and TRBJ2-1; a possible D gene is TRBD2 (5 bases). The CDR3 covers 16 residues. Trimming left V 4 bases short and J 2 bases short, with 15 bases between. Germline V lookup: CDR1 LNHDA, CDR2 SQIVND (reference sequence). CDR3 protein: CASSTQSGPPYNEQFF. CDR3 sequence (DNA): TGTGCCAGTAGTACCCAGAGCGGCCCACCCTACAATGAGCAGTTCTTC.

The rearrangement joins TRBV6-5 to TRBJ2-5; the D gene is possibly TRBD2 (6 bases). CDR1 is MNHEY, CDR2 SVGAGI, per germline. V was pared by 2 bases and J by 5 bases, with 15 bases between. The length of the CDR3 is 15 residues. The CDR3 DNA sequence: TGTGCCAGCAGTTACCTGGGAGGAGATTCGGAGACCCAGTACTTC. Its translation is CASSYLGGDSETQYF.

The chain uses TRBV28 and TRBJ1-5; 12 bases are shared with TRBD1. The CDR3 is 15 residues long. With 5 bases clipped from V and 7 bases from J, the junction kept 6 bases outside the gene matches. Germline V gives CDR1 MDHEN, CDR2 SYDVKM. DNA for the CDR3: TGTGCCAGCAGTCTTGGGACAGGGGGCCGGCAGCCCCAGCATTTT. This gives the protein CASSLGTGGRQPQHF.

The rearrangement uses TRBV9 and TRBJ2-3; D not resolved. The CDR3 is 16 residues long. Trimming removed 1 base from V and 0 bases from J, with 12 bases in between. The germline V gene has CDR1 SGDLS and CDR2 YYNGEE. The CDR3 DNA follows: TGTGCCAGCAGCGTAAACCCGTCTAGTAGCACAGATACGCAGTATTTT. This sequence encodes CASSVNPSSSTDTQYF.

This clone was seen more than once but under ten times. The chain carries TRBV28 and TRBJ1-3; maybe TRBD1 (6 bases). CDR3 length equals 15 residues. The V end lost 3 bases, the J end lost 4 bases, and 13 bases lay between the germline ends. The germline V gene has CDR1 MDHEN and CDR2 SYDVKM. Written as DNA, the CDR3 is TGTGCCAGCAGTTTTCACAGGGTTGACGGAAACACCATATATTTT. It yields the protein CASSFHRVDGNTIYF.

The chain links TRBV19 to TRBJ1-2, with 7 bases matching TRBD1. Trimming at V came to 5 bases and at J to 2 bases, leaving 11 bases not matched to a gene. Germline V gene lookup returns CDR1 LNHDA and CDR2 SQIVND (reference sequence). The CDR3 covers 16 residues. The CDR3 DNA sequence: TGTGCCAGTAGTCCCGACAGGGCCGTAAGGAACTATGGCTACACCTTC. Translation gives CASSPDRAVRNYGYTF.

The gene calls are TRBV28 and TRBJ2-1; TRBD2 might be the D (5 bases). This CDR3 comprises 16 residues. Germline V gene sequence: CDR1 MDHEN, CDR2 SYDVKM. V was clipped by 3 bases and J by 7 bases, with 19 bases between them. The CDR3 region is CASSFHSSRRINEQFF. CDR3 sequence (DNA): TGTGCCAGCAGTTTTCACAGTAGCCGGAGGATAAATGAGCAGTTCTTC.

The rearrangement joins TRBV12-2 to TRBJ2-5; the DNA was not compared with TRBD2, the D call given in the table. TRBV12-2 corresponds to a pseudogene. The CDR3 is 18 residues long. CDR3 sequence (DNA): TGTGCAAGTCGCTTAGCCGGAGAATGGACTAGAGGCGAAGAGACCCAGTACTTC. Protein sequence: CASRLAGEWTRGEETQYF.

The chain couples TRBV4-2 to TRBJ2-2; 8 bases align to TRBD2. Germline CDR1 and CDR2: LGHNA and YNFKEQ. V lost 2 bases to trimming and J lost 7 bases; unmatched junction nucleotides: 9. This CDR3 is 16 amino acids long. The CDR3, as DNA: TGTGCCAGCAGCCAATCGGGAGGGGGACCGCACGGGGAGCTGTTTTTT. Translating gives CASSQSGGGPHGELFF.

The J gene is TRBJ2-1, the V gene TRBV7-3, with 8 bases identical to TRBD2. The germline CDR1 and CDR2 sequences are SGHTA and FQGTGA. The CDR3 covers 15 residues. With 0 bases clipped from V and 7 bases from J, the junction kept 5 bases outside the gene matches. The CDR3 DNA reads TGTGCCAGCAGCTTAACGGTGGTAGCGGGAAATGAGCAGTTCTTC. Translating it yields CASSLTVVAGNEQFF.

This clone was recorded a few times. The chain links TRBV29-1 to TRBJ1-1; no definite D call. Per germline, CDR1 SQVTM and CDR2 ANQGSEA. The length of the CDR3 is 13 residues. The V end lost 6 bases, the J end lost 1 base, and 12 bases lay between the germline ends. The CDR3 is CSVGLGGNTEAFF. The CDR3 coding sequence is TGCAGCGTGGGCTTAGGAGGGAACACTGAAGCTTTCTTT.

The V and J genes are TRBV6-2 or TRBV6-3 and TRBJ1-1; D gene ambiguous. Germline CDR1 MNHEY, CDR2 SVGEGT. V lost 5 bases to trimming and J lost 0 bases, with 13 bases between them. The CDR3 has 15 amino acids. The CDR3 sequence is CASSRPRRLNTEAFF. The CDR3, as DNA: TGTGCCAGCAGTCGCCCAAGGCGGTTGAACACTGAAGCTTTCTTT.

The chain carries TRBV6-5 and TRBJ2-7; 7 nucleotides agree with TRBD1. With 4 bases clipped from V and 7 bases from J, the junction kept 13 bases outside the gene matches. There are 15 residues in the CDR3. Germline V CDR1 and CDR2: MNHEY, SVGAGI. The CDR3 spells CASSFTGAVSGEQYF. In DNA form, the CDR3 reads TGTGCCAGCAGTTTTACAGGGGCGGTATCGGGAGAGCAGTACTTC.

This chain connects TRBV19 to TRBJ2-1, with 9 bases aligning to TRBD2. CDR1 and CDR2 from the germline V gene are LNHDA and SQIVND (reference sequence). This CDR3 has 17 amino acids. V lost 3 bases and J lost 5; bases outside the gene matches: 11. In DNA, the CDR3 is TGTGCCAGTAGTATGTCAGGAACGACTAGCGGCAACAATGAGCAGTTCTTC. Amino acid sequence: CASSMSGTTSGNNEQFF.

The chain's CDR3 is CASSPLDRDDTGELFF. Here the CDR3 DNA reads TGTGCCAGCTCACCTCTCGACAGGGATGACACCGGGGAGCTGTTTTTT. This chain joins TRBV18 and TRBJ2-2; 7 nucleotides align to TRBD1. Germline CDR1 is KGHSH and CDR2 is LQKENI. The ends lost 3 bases at V and 3 bases at J; junction bases unmatched: 7. This CDR3 comprises 16 residues.